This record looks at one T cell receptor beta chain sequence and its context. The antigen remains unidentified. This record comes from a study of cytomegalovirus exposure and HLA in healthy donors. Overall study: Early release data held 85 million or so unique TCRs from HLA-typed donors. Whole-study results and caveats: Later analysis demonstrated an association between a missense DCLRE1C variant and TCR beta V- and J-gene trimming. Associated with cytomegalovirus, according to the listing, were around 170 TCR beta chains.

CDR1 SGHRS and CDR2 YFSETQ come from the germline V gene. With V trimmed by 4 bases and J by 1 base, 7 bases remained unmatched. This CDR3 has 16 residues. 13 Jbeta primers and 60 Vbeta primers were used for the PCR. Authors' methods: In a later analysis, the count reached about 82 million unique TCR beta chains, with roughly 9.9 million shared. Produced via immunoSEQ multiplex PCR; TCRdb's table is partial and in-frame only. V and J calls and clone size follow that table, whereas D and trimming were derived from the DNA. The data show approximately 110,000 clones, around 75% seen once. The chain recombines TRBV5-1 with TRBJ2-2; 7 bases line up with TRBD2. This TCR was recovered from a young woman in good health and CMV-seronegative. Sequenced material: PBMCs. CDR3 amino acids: CASSIASGKNTGELFF. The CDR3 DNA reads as TGCGCCAGCAGCATCGCTAGCGGAAAGAACACCGGGGAGCTGTTTTTT.